This TCR beta chain was recovered during a study of blood T cell repertoires in COVID-19. The repertoire was sequenced with immunoSEQ multiplex PCR; TCRdb's copy has only in-frame clones and lacks some. This sample has approximately 170,000 clones; about 87% occur once, and the top ten carry 3% to 4.5%. The V gene's germline CDR1 is LNHDA and CDR2 SQIVND (reference sequence). Between the trimmed V and J ends, which lost 6 bases and 3 bases, there was a span of 8 bases. The CDR3 loop spans 12 amino acids. The gene calls are TRBV19 and TRBJ1-1; no clear D. The source material was peripheral blood. The receptor's source is a young man with active or convalescent COVID-19. The CDR3 sequence is CASRLGYTEAFF. CDR3 sequence (DNA): TGTGCCAGTAGGCTGGGCTACACTGAAGCTTTCTTT.